The 24 T cell receptor beta chains presented below share a single source sample, sequenced in a study of T cells after yellow fever vaccination. Each CDR3 protein gets one entry after TCRdb re-called the 5' RACE reads with MiXCR. The data hold hundreds of thousands of distinct CDR3 sequences, with 9% to 15% observed a single time. Sample: PBMCs, taken on the day of the yellow fever booster vaccination. The receptors originated from a man aged 25-45 years who received the YFV17D yellow fever vaccine.

This clonotype was recorded a few times. The genes are TRBV7-2 and TRBJ2-7; D possibly corresponds to TRBD2 (6 bases). Germline CDR1 and CDR2: SGHTA and FQGNSA. The CDR3 is made up of 14 amino acids. V lost 5 bases, J lost 3 bases, and 14 bases lay in between. The CDR3 nucleotides read TGTGCCAGCAGCGGCAAAAGGGACTTCTACGAGCAGTACTTC. It specifies CASSGKRDFYEQYF. Complete variable domain (other parts from reference TRBV7-2 and TRBJ2-7): GAGVSQSPSNKVTEKGKDVELRCDPISGHTALYWYRQSLGQGLEFLIYFQGNSAPDKSGLPSDRFSAERTGGSVSTLTIQRTQQEDSAVYLCASSGKRDFYEQYFGPGTRLTVT.

The sample holds a few counts of this clonotype. The rearrangement uses TRBV3-1 and TRBJ2-5; 7 bases agree with TRBD1. Germline CDR1 is LGHDT and CDR2 is YNNKEL (reference sequence). The V and J ends lost 2 bases and 4 bases, in that order; junction bases with no gene match: 7. The CDR3 runs 15 residues. The DNA for the CDR3 is TGTGCCAGCAGCCAACACCAAGGGGGCGGAGAGACCCAGTACTTC. It translates to CASSQHQGGGETQYF.

This clonotype was detected many times. The chain recombines TRBV7-2 with TRBJ1-2; D is unclear. The CDR3 length is 11 residues. Trimming left V 2 bases short and J 4 bases short, with 2 bases between. Germline V CDR1 and CDR2: SGHTA, FQGNSA. The CDR3 bases are TGTGCCAGCAGCTTATTCTATGGCTACACCTTC. This sequence encodes CASSLFYGYTF.

The rearrangement uses TRBV12-3 or TRBV12-4 and TRBJ2-7; possibly TRBD1 for D (5 bases). Trimming removed 5 bases from V and 2 bases from J, with 13 bases in between. The CDR3 length is 14 residues. The CDR3 DNA follows: TGTGCCAGCAGTCACTTGGGGCAGGCCTACGAGCAGTACTTC. This translates into CASSHLGQAYEQYF.

This clonotype was seen a few times. The chain joins TRBV24-1 to TRBJ2-1; weak D call: TRBD2 (5 bases). In germline, CDR1 is KGHDR, CDR2 SFDVKD. The CDR3 is 17 residues long. V gave up 7 bases and J gave up 4 bases, with 22 bases separating them. As DNA, the CDR3 is TGTGCCACCAGCCCAGGAGTCGGTGGGAGAGGGTACAATGAGCAGTTCTTC. Protein: CATSPGVGGRGYNEQFF.

The chain couples TRBV24-1 to TRBJ2-1, with 10 positions matching TRBD2. CDR3 length: 16 amino acids. V dropped 0 bases and J dropped 6; count of bases not matched to a gene: 4. The germline CDR1 and CDR2 sequences are KGHDR and SFDVKD. CDR3 sequence (DNA): TGTGCCACCAGTGATTTGTTAGCGGGAGGCGTCAATGAGCAGTTCTTC. Its protein product is CATSDLLAGGVNEQFF.

The chain links TRBV12-3 or TRBV12-4 to TRBJ2-1; 8 bases fit TRBD2. V lost 2 bases to trimming and J lost 4 bases; unmatched junction nucleotides: 4. This CDR3 is 15 amino acids long. This CDR3 is CASSLSSGPYNEQFF. Written as DNA, the CDR3 is TGTGCCAGCAGTTTATCTAGCGGGCCGTACAATGAGCAGTTCTTC.

This clonotype was seen a handful of times. The V and J genes are TRBV7-2 and TRBJ2-7, with 9 nucleotides matching TRBD1. V lost 7 bases and J lost 7; bases outside the gene matches: 17. CDR1 and CDR2 from the germline V gene are SGHTA and FQGNSA. The CDR3 totals 16 residues. The CDR3 DNA sequence: TGTGCCAGCACCCCACTGCTGGGACAGGGAATTAGGGAGCAGTACTTC. It yields the protein CASTPLLGQGIREQYF.

The V and J genes are TRBV15 and TRBJ1-2, with unresolved D. V was cut by 6 bases and J by 8 bases, with 16 bases left in between. The CDR3 consists of 13 residues. CDR1 and CDR2 from the germline V gene are LNHNV and YYDKDF (reference sequence). The CDR3 spells CATRSEQLGGYTF. The CDR3 nucleotides are TGTGCCACCAGGAGTGAACAATTGGGGGGCTACACCTTC.

V is TRBV7-2 and J is TRBJ2-5; 9 nucleotides line up with TRBD2. Germline-derived CDR1 and CDR2 are SGHTA and FQGNSA. After removal of 1 base from V and 9 bases from J, the junction contained 6 bases not matched to a gene. The length of the CDR3 is 14 residues. CDR3 coding DNA: TGTGCCAGCAGCTTAGGCGGGACTAGCTCGGCCCAGTACTTC. This encodes CASSLGGTSSAQYF.

In this sample, this clonotype turned up a few times. The chain couples TRBV18 to TRBJ2-7; D ambiguous. This CDR3 region has 12 residues. Germline CDR1 KGHSH, CDR2 LQKENI. V was shortened by 1 base and J by 3 bases, with 4 bases between the two germline ends. The CDR3 here is CASSPHYYEQYF. As DNA, the CDR3 is TGTGCCAGCTCACCACATTACTACGAGCAGTACTTC.

This clonotype has only a few counts. The chain recombines TRBV9 with TRBJ2-7; no reliable D call. Per the germline V gene, CDR1 is SGDLS and CDR2 is YYNGEE. The CDR3 extends over 14 amino acids. Deletions cut 0 bases from V and 0 bases from J, with 7 bases between. CDR3 coding DNA: TGTGCCAGCAGCGTAGGGATAAGCTCCTACGAGCAGTACTTC. This codes for CASSVGISSYEQYF.

This clonotype was recorded a few times. The chain carries TRBV3-1 and TRBJ2-3; 7 bases line up with TRBD2. CDR1 is LGHDT and CDR2 is YNNKEL in the germline V gene (reference sequence). V was pared by 4 bases and J by 12 bases, with 13 bases of the junction left unmatched. The CDR3 totals 14 residues. CDR3 nucleotides: TGTGCCAGCAGCCTCTCCCGGGCGGGAGAGGTTCAGTATTTT. Translating gives CASSLSRAGEVQYF.

This clonotype appeared a few times. The chain links TRBV7-2 to TRBJ2-5, with D hard to call. This CDR3 region has 14 residues. Trimming left V 1 base short and J 5 bases short, with 11 bases between. The germline V gene has CDR1 SGHTA and CDR2 FQGNSA. The CDR3 is CASSLGGFGETQYF. DNA for the CDR3: TGTGCCAGCAGCTTAGGAGGTTTTGGGGAGACCCAGTACTTC.

Only a few counts were recorded for this clonotype. The chain links TRBV6-2 or TRBV6-3 to TRBJ2-3; D remains ambiguous. The CDR3 is 12 residues long. V was clipped by 10 bases and J by 1 base, with 9 bases between them. Germline CDR1 reads MNHEY; CDR2 reads SVGEGT. The CDR3 here is CATLRGTDTQYF. CDR3 bases: TGTGCCACCCTCCGGGGCACAGATACGCAGTATTTT.

In this sample, this clonotype turned up a few times. The V call is TRBV20-1, the J call TRBJ2-7; D possibly corresponds to TRBD1 (5 bases). This CDR3 has 12 residues. Between the trimmed V and J ends, which lost 5 bases and 2 bases, there was a span of 10 bases. Per the germline V gene, CDR1 is DFQATT and CDR2 is SNEGSKA (reference sequence). This CDR3 is CSAGRVAYEQYF. The DNA of the CDR3 is TGCAGTGCTGGCAGGGTGGCCTACGAGCAGTACTTC.

This clonotype was seen a handful of times. The rearrangement links TRBV11-2 to TRBJ2-1, with D unresolved. V was clipped by 5 bases and J by 8 bases, with 7 bases between them. This CDR3 comprises 11 residues. Germline values: CDR1 SGHAT, CDR2 FQNNGV. The CDR3 DNA reads TGTGCCAGCAGCCATAGTTATGAGCAGTTCTTC. Its translation: CASSHSYEQFF.

This clonotype has more than one count but fewer than ten. The chain joins TRBV6-5 to TRBJ1-1; D gene ambiguous. Looked up from germline, CDR1 is MNHEY and CDR2 is SVGAGI. V was trimmed by 6 bases and J by 8 bases, leaving 19 bases between them. This CDR3 has 14 residues. CDR3 in amino acids: CASSPGGSLLEAFF. CDR3 DNA sequence: TGTGCCAGCAGCCCAGGAGGTTCCCTACTCGAAGCTTTCTTT.

V usage is TRBV9 and J usage is TRBJ2-3, with D maybe TRBD2 (6 bases). With 4 bases removed from V and 2 bases from J, the gap between germline ends came to 17 bases. The CDR3 spans 16 residues. The V gene's germline CDR1 is SGDLS and CDR2 YYNGEE. This chain's CDR3 is CASSPRRASDTDTQYF. CDR3 DNA: TGTGCCAGCAGCCCCCGACGGGCTAGCGACACAGATACGCAGTATTTT.

The rearrangement uses TRBV20-1 and TRBJ2-3; 8 nucleotides match TRBD2. Germline lookup yields CDR1 DFQATT and CDR2 SNEGSKA (reference sequence). The CDR3 is made up of 14 amino acids. Trimming took 3 bases from V and 3 from J; bases not matched to a gene: 5. CDR3 in amino acids: CSARGTRRTDTQYF. Here the CDR3 DNA reads TGCAGTGCTAGGGGGACTAGGCGTACAGATACGCAGTATTTT.

This clonotype was seen a handful of times. This chain uses TRBV7-2 with TRBJ2-7; D gene uncertain. CDR3 length: 15 amino acids. V lost 2 bases, J lost 4 bases, and 15 bases lay in between. Germline CDR1 reads SGHTA; CDR2 reads FQGNSA. Written as DNA, the CDR3 is TGTGCCAGCAGCTTATCGTTCCTAAACGCGTACGAGCAGTACTTC. Translated: CASSLSFLNAYEQYF.

This clonotype was detected a few times. This chain connects TRBV6-2 or TRBV6-3 to TRBJ2-7; 8 nucleotides line up with TRBD1. This CDR3 is 15 amino acids long. The V segment lost 7 bases and the J segment 5 bases; nucleotides outside the gene matches: 13. The V gene's germline CDR1 is MNHEY and CDR2 SVGEGT. The DNA for the CDR3 is TGTGCCAGCACCCCTAGGGGACAGGTAGCCGACGAGCAGTACTTC. Protein sequence: CASTPRGQVADEQYF.

The chain is built from TRBV20-1 and TRBJ1-1; D is undetermined. The CDR3 consists of 11 residues. The V gene's germline CDR1 is DFQATT and CDR2 SNEGSKA (reference sequence). Trimming stripped 7 bases from V and 10 bases from J, with 16 bases between. The CDR3 here is CSVRSTLGAFF. In DNA, the CDR3 is TGCAGTGTTCGGTCGACCTTGGGAGCTTTCTTT.

This clonotype was seen only a few times. The chain couples TRBV7-8 to TRBJ2-5, with TRBD1 matching over 7 bases. The length of the CDR3 is 16 residues. V lost 0 bases, J lost 5 bases, and 9 bases stayed unmatched. The germline V gene encodes CDR1 SGHVS and CDR2 FQNEAQ. This chain's CDR3 is CASSLAGVRGKETQYF. CDR3 DNA: TGTGCCAGCAGCTTAGCAGGGGTCAGGGGGAAGGAGACCCAGTACTTC. The full variable domain, its missing parts supplied by reference TRBV7-8 and TRBJ2-5, is GAGVSQSPRYKVAKRGQDVALRCDPISGHVSLFWYQQALGQGPEFLTYFQNEAQLDKSGLPSDRFFAERPEGSVSTLKIQRTQQEDSAVYLCASSLAGVRGKETQYFGPGTRLLVL.